This TCR beta chain was sequenced for a study of T cell responses to AZD1222 COVID-19 vaccine. In regard to this clone: Its cognate antigen is unknown.

Trimming shortened V by 9 bases and J by 0 bases, and 16 bases separated the two germline ends. The CDR3 has 15 residues. CDR1 and CDR2 (germline): SGHVT, SQSDAQ. Only in-frame clones appear in the TCRdb table, and some are missing; sequencing was by immunoSEQ multiplex PCR. The data contain 60,000 to 70,000 clones, about 85% of them singletons. Study outcomes and limitations: The study found Spike-specific TCR breadth and depth rose after two AZD1222 doses.

The source material was peripheral blood, sampled on day 0 of AZD1222 vaccination. J is TRBJ2-3 and V is TRBV7-4; the D is unclear. This clonotype was obtained from an adult in good health. CDR3 nucleotide sequence: TGTGCCAGTTGCCTGACACAAGCTAGCACAGATACGCAGTATTTT. It translates to CASCLTQASTDTQYF.